This entry is about one T cell receptor (beta chain). Its antigen is unknown. Germline-derived CDR1 and CDR2 are SEHNR and FQNEAQ (reference sequence). The CDR3 runs to 17 residues. Trimming removed 1 base at V and 2 bases at J, with 12 bases between. Peripheral blood samples and lesional scalp punch biopsies were obtained from alopecia areata patients. Investigators sorted PBMCs to obtain both CD4+ and CD8+ T cells. The sample originates from a study of CD8+ T cells in alopecia areata. Across the study: Dosing with tofacitinib proceeded for 6 to 18 months, followed by 6 months off drug.

cDNA reverse transcribed from extracted RNA served as the sequencing template. Clones were sequenced by immunoSEQ multiplex PCR, and TCRdb holds only the in-frame ones, with some missing. Of tens of thousands of clones listed, 95% to 97% are singletons. Study-level findings and limits: There were also resident alphabeta T cells of normal skin sequenced in scalp samples.

The sequenced sample was CD8+ T cells sorted from blood, obtained at week 0. The receptor was derived from a human donor with alopecia areata. The genes are TRBV7-9 and TRBJ2-6, with no clear D. CDR3 nucleotide sequence: TGTGCCAGCAGCTTAGGGTCGGGTTTGACTGGGGCCAACGTCCTGACTTTC. Its protein product is CASSLGSGLTGANVLTF.